Listed here are 3 T cell receptor beta chains from one sample, sequenced in a study of shared clonotypes between healthy human individuals. Here immunoSEQ multiplex PCR was the method, and the copy in TCRdb shows in-frame clones only, minus some. The sample lists a few million clones; 90% to 95% were seen once. Sequencing was carried out using naive CD4+ T cells from PBMCs. Subset in this sample: CD45RA+ positively selected. The receptors derive from a man aged 18-30 years in good health. Some clones in this sample may be carry-over from other donors' samples.

V and J are TRBV30 and TRBJ1-3, with D unresolved. The germline CDR1 and CDR2 sequences are GTSNPN and SVGIG (reference sequence). Trimming removed 3 bases from V and 8 bases from J, with 20 bases in between. The CDR3 has 15 residues. The CDR3 spells CAWRVERLGMHTIYF. Written as DNA, the CDR3 is TGTGCCTGGAGGGTAGAACGCCTCGGGATGCACACCATATATTTT.

The gene calls are TRBV10-3 and TRBJ2-4; TRBD2 might be the D (5 bases). Germline V gene lookup returns CDR1 ENHRY and CDR2 SYGVKD. This CDR3 is built from 14 residues. With 0 bases removed from V and 6 bases from J, the gap between germline ends came to 9 bases. This chain's CDR3 is CAISESFEGNIQYF. The CDR3 coding sequence is TGTGCCATCAGTGAGTCGTTTGAGGGAAACATTCAGTACTTC.

The rearrangement uses TRBV7-9 and TRBJ1-1; 7 nucleotides line up with TRBD1. This CDR3 region has 11 residues. J gave up 12 bases and V 5 bases, and 6 bases lay outside the gene matches. Germline loops: CDR1 SEHNR, CDR2 FQNEAQ (reference sequence). In DNA, the CDR3 is TGTGCCAGCAGCCAGGGGGGGAGAACTTTCTTT. Protein sequence: CASSQGGRTFF.